The rows below give T cell receptor beta chains drawn from one sample of a study of technical replicates of blood from several donors. TCRdb keeps only in-frame clones here, not all; method: immunoSEQ multiplex PCR. The sample gives about 70,000 clones, just under 97% of which show up once; approximately 0.2% is in the top ten. The sequencing sample was made of T cells isolated from PBMCs. All receptors derive from a human donor in good health. The conserved cysteine and the conserved F or W are not part of the CDR3 here. D genes are given only for firm matches.

>TRBJ1-5|TRBV5-6|TRBD1
ASSSEGQGVKPQH
>TRBJ2-1|TRBV7-8|TRBD1
ASSSHPGGSSYNEQF
>TRBJ1-3|TRBV5-1|-
ASSLGDRGFHTGNTIY
>TRBJ1-2|TRBV7-8|-
ASSLSPGGELSGYT
>TRBJ1-1|TRBV5-8|TRBD1
ASSSQPGDRGDEAF
>TRBJ2-7|TRBV28|TRBD1
ASSSRDRSFYEQY
>TRBJ1-1|TRBV9|TRBD1
ASSSDRDRGTEAF
>TRBJ2-5|TRBV7-3|-
ASSLRRGEQETQY
>TRBJ1-5|TRBV6-1|-
ASSENIPEIDQPQH
>TRBJ2-5|TRBV6-6|TRBD2
ASSYSTSGGQETQY
>TRBJ1-1|TRBV5-4|TRBD1
ASSTRQGANTEAF
>TRBJ1-5|TRBV30|-
AWSVTPNSNQPQH
>TRBJ2-7|TRBV5-1|TRBD2
ASSRRTSGRNEQY
>TRBJ1-2|TRBV11-3|-
ASSSYQDATGYT
>TRBJ2-1|TRBV6-5|-
ASSYSGLRPYNEQF
>TRBJ1-2|TRBV19|TRBD1
ASSTQGTGNGYT
>TRBJ1-5|TRBV6-1|-
ASSARERDSNQPQH
>TRBJ1-2|TRBV6-1|-
ASSEVTDTNGYT
>TRBJ2-7|TRBV2|TRBD2
ASSEVLAGSYEQY
>TRBJ2-3|TRBV27|TRBD2
ASSSKQTSGSTDTQY
>TRBJ1-1|TRBV28|-
ASKRPRSTEAF
>TRBJ1-5|TRBV5-4|TRBD1
ASSLDRGSNQPQH
>TRBJ1-1|TRBV5-5|TRBD1
ASSSSDNRGRLLAF
>TRBJ2-7|TRBV7-9|-
ASSSQVSYEQY
>TRBJ2-7|TRBV28|TRBD1
ASSLTRDRGRY
>TRBJ2-7|TRBV5-1|-
ASSGGGEQY
>TRBJ2-7|TRBV7-6|TRBD2
ASSQGPRLAREQY
>TRBJ2-7|TRBV7-6|-
ASSLGQTGHLAYEQY
>TRBJ2-1|TRBV5-1|-
ATGLTSPSYNEQF
>TRBJ2-7|TRBV5-1|-
ASSFGDYPYEQY
>TRBJ2-3|TRBV4-1|-
ASSPAGETDTQY
>TRBJ1-4|TRBV5-1|-
ASSWSDSEKLF
>TRBJ2-1|TRBV5-5|TRBD1
ASSPRQGAAIFNPNQF
>TRBJ2-7|TRBV4-1|-
ASSQRYEQY
>TRBJ2-1|TRBV10-1|TRBD2
ASSEGRAGGDEQF
>TRBJ2-1|TRBV6-1|TRBD1
ASSPGTGSYNEQF
>TRBJ2-7|TRBV18|TRBD1
ASSRDSSSYEQY
>TRBJ2-2|TRBV28|TRBD2
ASSFFWTGRTTSGTANTGELF
>TRBJ1-2|TRBV27|TRBD1
ASARDREFSFYGYT
>TRBJ2-7|TRBV7-8|-
ASGVAPTYEQY
>TRBJ2-7|TRBV19|-
ASSSGTPPYEQY
>TRBJ1-5|TRBV19|TRBD1
ASSPRTGDQPQH
>TRBJ1-5|TRBV9|-
ASSLTDRNQPQH
>TRBJ1-1|TRBV19|-
ASRVEGGTEAF
>TRBJ1-5|TRBV30|-
AWSAGAGQPQH
>TRBJ2-3|TRBV4-2|TRBD2
ASSQGPSSGNTDTQY
>TRBJ2-1|TRBV30|TRBD2
ARGTSGGGGGQF
>TRBJ1-1|TRBV5-6|TRBD1
ASSLQGLGNTEAF
>TRBJ2-3|TRBV15|-
ATSRASVPPTDTQY
>TRBJ2-7|TRBV4-1|TRBD1
ASSQTGGPLYEQY
>TRBJ1-4|TRBV9|-
ASSVGQGQEKLF
>TRBJ1-1|TRBV6-1|-
ASSEQGLNTEAF
>TRBJ2-7|TRBV18|-
ASSRPSGTNYEQY
>TRBJ2-3|TRBV6-5|-
ASSYARNTDTQY
>TRBJ1-4|TRBV28|-
ASSLVSGVDEKLF
>TRBJ2-5|TRBV29-1|TRBD1
SVVQGKQETQY
>TRBJ2-7|TRBV6-5|-
ASSYGISGLEQY
>TRBJ1-3|TRBV4-1|TRBD1
ASSQITTGPGNTIY
>TRBJ1-1|TRBV30|-
AWSAVSARGEAF